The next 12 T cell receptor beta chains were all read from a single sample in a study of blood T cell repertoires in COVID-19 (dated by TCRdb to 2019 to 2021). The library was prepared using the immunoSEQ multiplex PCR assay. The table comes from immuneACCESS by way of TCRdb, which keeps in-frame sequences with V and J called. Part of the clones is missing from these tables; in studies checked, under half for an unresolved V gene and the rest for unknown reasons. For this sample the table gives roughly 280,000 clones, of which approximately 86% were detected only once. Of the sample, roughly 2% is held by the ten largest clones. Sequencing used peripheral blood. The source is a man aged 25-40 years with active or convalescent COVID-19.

The CDR3, as DNA: TGTGCCAGCATCCCGGGACTAGGGAGGGGGCAAGAGACCCAGTACTTC. Protein: CASIPGLGRGQETQYF. The chain combines TRBV7-2 with TRBJ2-5; 8 nucleotides agree with TRBD2. The CDR3 contains 16 residues. V lost 7 bases to trimming and J lost 2 bases; unmatched junction nucleotides: 12. Germline CDR1 reads SGHTA; CDR2 reads FQGNSA.

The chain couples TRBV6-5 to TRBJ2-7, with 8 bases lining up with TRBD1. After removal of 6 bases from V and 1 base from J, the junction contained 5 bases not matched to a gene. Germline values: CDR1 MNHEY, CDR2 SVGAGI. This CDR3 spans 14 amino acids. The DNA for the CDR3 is TGTGCCAGCAGCCCGGACAGGGCATCCTACGAGCAGTACTTC. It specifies CASSPDRASYEQYF.

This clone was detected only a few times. The CDR3 protein is CASSPSRTSGYEQYF. Here the CDR3 DNA reads TGTGCCAGCAGTCCATCGCGGACTAGCGGCTACGAGCAGTACTTC. The chain joins TRBV6-5 to TRBJ2-7, with TRBD2 matching over 10 bases. Germline V gives CDR1 MNHEY, CDR2 SVGAGI. The V segment lost 5 bases and the J segment 3 bases; nucleotides outside the gene matches: 7. The CDR3 contains 15 residues.

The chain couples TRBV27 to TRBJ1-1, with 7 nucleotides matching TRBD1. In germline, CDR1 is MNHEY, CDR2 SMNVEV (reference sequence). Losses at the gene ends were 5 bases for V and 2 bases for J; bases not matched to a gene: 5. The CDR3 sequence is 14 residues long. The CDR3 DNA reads TGTGCCAGCAGTATGACAGGGCTCAACACTGAAGCTTTCTTT. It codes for CASSMTGLNTEAFF.

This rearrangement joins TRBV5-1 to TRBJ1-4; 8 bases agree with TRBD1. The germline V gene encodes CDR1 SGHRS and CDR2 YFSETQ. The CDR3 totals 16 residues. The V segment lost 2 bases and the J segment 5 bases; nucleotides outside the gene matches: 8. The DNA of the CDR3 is TGCGCCAGCAGCTTAGGTCCAGGGGGCCCAAATGAAAAACTGTTTTTT. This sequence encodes CASSLGPGGPNEKLFF.

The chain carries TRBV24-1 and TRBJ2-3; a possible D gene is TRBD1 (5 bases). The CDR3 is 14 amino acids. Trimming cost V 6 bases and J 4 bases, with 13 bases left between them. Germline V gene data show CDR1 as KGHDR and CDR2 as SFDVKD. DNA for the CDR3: TGTGCCACCAGTCCCGGACAAGTCCCAGATACGCAGTATTTT. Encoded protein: CATSPGQVPDTQYF.

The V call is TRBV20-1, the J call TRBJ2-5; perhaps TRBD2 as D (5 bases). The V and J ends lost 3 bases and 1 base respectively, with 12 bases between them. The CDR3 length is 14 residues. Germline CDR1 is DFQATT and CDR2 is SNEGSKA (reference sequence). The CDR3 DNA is TGCAGTGCTAGTGCGGGCGGAGGCCAAGAGACCCAGTACTTC. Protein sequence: CSASAGGGQETQYF.

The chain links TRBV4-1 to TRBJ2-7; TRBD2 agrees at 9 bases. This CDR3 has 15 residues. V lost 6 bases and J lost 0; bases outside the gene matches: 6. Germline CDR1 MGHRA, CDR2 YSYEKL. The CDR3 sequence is CASRLGLALSYEQYF. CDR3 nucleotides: TGCGCCAGCAGACTTGGACTAGCGCTCTCCTACGAGCAGTACTTC.

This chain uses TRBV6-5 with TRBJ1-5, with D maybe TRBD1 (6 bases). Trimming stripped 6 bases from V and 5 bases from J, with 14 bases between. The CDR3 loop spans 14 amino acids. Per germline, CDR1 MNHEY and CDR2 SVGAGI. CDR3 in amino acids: CASSPRGGDQPQHF. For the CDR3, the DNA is TGTGCCAGCAGCCCGAGGGGGGGGGATCAGCCCCAGCATTTT.

The CDR3 spells CASSYSSETDTQYF. The CDR3 DNA reads as TGTGCCAGCAGTTACTCGTCCGAGACAGATACGCAGTATTTT. The chain carries TRBV6-5 and TRBJ2-3; D remains ambiguous. CDR1 is MNHEY and CDR2 is SVGAGI in the germline V gene. V lost 0 bases and J 3 bases, leaving 7 bases between the germline ends. This CDR3 contains 14 residues.

The CDR3: CASSLFVAGAANEKLFF. CDR3 nucleotide sequence: TGCGCCAGCAGCTTGTTCGTAGCAGGGGCGGCTAATGAAAAACTGTTTTTT. The gene calls are TRBV5-1 and TRBJ1-4; the D gene is possibly TRBD1 (6 bases). V was pared by 1 base and J by 3 bases, with 16 bases between. The CDR3 contains 17 residues. Germline CDR1 is SGHRS and CDR2 is YFSETQ. The full variable domain, with the rest looked up from reference TRBV5-1 and TRBJ1-4, is KAGVTQTPRYLIKTRGQQVTLSCSPISGHRSVSWYQQTPGQGLQFLFEYFSETQRNKGNFPGRFSGRQFSNSRSEMNVSTLELGDSALYLCASSLFVAGAANEKLFFGSGTQLSVL.

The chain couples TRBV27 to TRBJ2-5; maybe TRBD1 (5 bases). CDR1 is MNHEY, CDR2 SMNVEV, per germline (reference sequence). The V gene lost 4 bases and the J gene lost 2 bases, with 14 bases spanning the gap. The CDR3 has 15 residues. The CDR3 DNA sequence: TGTGCCAGCAGTTCCCTCGACAGATTACAAGAGACCCAGTACTTC. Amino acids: CASSSLDRLQETQYF.